The present T cell receptor (beta chain) was sequenced within a study of blood T cell repertoires in COVID-19. This CDR3 spans 15 amino acids. The V gene's germline CDR1 is MNHEY and CDR2 SVGAGI. Trimming stripped 7 bases from V and 8 bases from J, with 21 bases between. As processed by the authors: Reference gene primer amplification gave estimated nucleated cell counts. Assay used: immunoSEQ multiplex PCR; TCRdb lists only in-frame clones, some missing. The V and J calls and clone size are taken from that table; D and trimming were inferred from the DNA. The data show some 120,000 clones, around 83% seen once.

Input material: peripheral blood. The rearrangement uses TRBV6-5 and TRBJ2-1; a possible D gene is TRBD2 (5 bases). The clonotype comes from a man in his fifties or sixties with acute or convalescent COVID-19. The chain's CDR3 is CASTKRPERVDEQFF. CDR3 bases: TGTGCCAGCACAAAGCGCCCTGAGAGGGTCGATGAGCAGTTCTTC.